The T cell receptor beta chain described here comes from a study of blood T cell repertoires in COVID-19. Study-level information: Whether acute or convalescent, the COVID-19 samples came from the United States, Italy and Spain. Nucleic acid was either cDNA or gDNA, and it came from T cells, B-cell-depleted T cells, or PBMCs.

Authors' processing steps: Amplifying reference gene primers gave estimates of nucleated cell counts. Using immunoSEQ multiplex PCR, the repertoire was profiled, and TCRdb retains in-frame clones only, with some absent. V and J calls and clone size follow that table, whereas D and trimming were derived from the DNA. Of roughly 86,000 clones in the sample, 80% to 85% were seen once. This clone came up once. Sequencing was carried out using peripheral blood. The source is a man in his fifties or sixties with acute or convalescent COVID-19.

CDR3 nucleotides: TGCAGTGCTAGTGGCGGGGGGATGGTGGATACGCAGTATTTT. Protein sequence: CSASGGGMVDTQYF. The V and J genes are TRBV20-1 and TRBJ2-3, with 8 bases fitting TRBD2. Per germline, CDR1 DFQATT and CDR2 SNEGSKA (reference sequence). CDR3 length: 14 amino acids. Trimming took 3 bases from V and 6 from J; bases not matched to a gene: 8.